The next 14 T cell receptor beta chains were all read from a single sample in a study of T-cell memory formation after mild COVID-19. In TCRdb, the 5' RACE reads were re-called with MiXCR into one record per CDR3 protein. The sample holds some 88,000 distinct CDR3 sequences, around 25% seen once. Sequenced sample: PBMCs or a T cell subset sorted from them (not recorded which). All receptors come from a man between 18 and 35 years old who had mild COVID-19 (a few samples of this study predate the infection). Cell type and time point are not known.

This clonotype was seen more than once but under ten times. The CDR3 loop reads CASSVAFEAGPYSGANVLTF. In nucleotides, the CDR3 is TGTGCCAGCAGCGTAGCTTTCGAAGCGGGGCCTTATTCTGGGGCCAACGTCCTGACTTTC. This chain links TRBV9 with TRBJ2-6; TRBD2 matches at 7 bases. Germline assignment: CDR1 SGDLS and CDR2 YYNGEE. The V and J ends lost 0 bases and 1 base, in that order; junction bases with no gene match: 13. This CDR3 comprises 20 residues.

The chain couples TRBV9 to TRBJ2-2; D is possibly TRBD2 (6 bases). CDR1 is SGDLS, CDR2 YYNGEE, per germline. CDR3 length: 17 amino acids. The V gene lost 2 bases and the J gene lost 3 bases, with 17 bases spanning the gap. In DNA form, the CDR3 reads TGTGCCAGCAGCGTTCCGCTGGTGGGGGGTGACACCGGGGAGCTGTTTTTT. Translation: CASSVPLVGGDTGELFF.

The rearrangement links TRBV7-2 to TRBJ1-6, with D perhaps TRBD1 (6 bases). The CDR3 length is 17 residues. Germline-derived CDR1 and CDR2 are SGHTA and FQGNSA. V lost 1 base to trimming and J lost 6 bases, with 16 bases between them. The CDR3 sequence: CASSLGQGSLANSPLHF. The CDR3 DNA sequence: TGTGCCAGCAGCTTAGGTCAGGGGTCACTTGCTAATTCACCCCTCCACTTT.

This clonotype was observed a few times. The chain carries TRBV7-9 and TRBJ2-5; D is possibly TRBD1 (6 bases). V was trimmed by 5 bases and J by 3 bases, leaving 16 bases between them. This CDR3 contains 15 residues. Germline assignment: CDR1 SEHNR and CDR2 FQNEAQ (reference sequence). CDR3 nucleotides: TGTGCCAGCAGCCCTCCGACAGGATCGGAAGAGACCCAGTACTTC. This encodes CASSPPTGSEETQYF.

Concerning this clonotype: The germline gene is not matched at one end of the junction; a read error may be the cause. The rearrangement joins TRBV6-2 or TRBV6-3 to TRBJ1-6; 7 bases are shared with TRBD1. CDR1 is MNHEY, CDR2 SVGEGT, per germline. The CDR3 consists of 15 residues. The CDR3 spells CASNYYRGENSPLHF. CDR3 in DNA: TGTGCCAGCAATTACTACAGGGGTGAAAATTCACCCCTCCACTTT.

The V and J genes are TRBV7-8 and TRBJ2-1, with 9 nucleotides matching TRBD1. V lost 3 bases and J lost 8; bases outside the gene matches: 5. This CDR3 has 14 amino acids. CDR1 is SGHVS and CDR2 is FQNEAQ in the germline V gene. CDR3 bases: TGTGCCAGCAGCTTCGGGACAGGGAGCGATGAGCAGTTCTTC. It translates to CASSFGTGSDEQFF.

This clonotype occurred a few times. The genes are TRBV20-1 and TRBJ1-5; possible D gene TRBD1, 5 bases. The CDR3 is 14 residues long. The V end lost 6 bases, the J end lost 4 bases, and 16 bases lay between the germline ends. Looked up from germline, CDR1 is DFQATT and CDR2 is SNEGSKA (reference sequence). For the CDR3, the DNA is TGCAGTGCCCTCCGGGACGGAGCTAATCAGCCCCAGCATTTT. The encoded protein is CSALRDGANQPQHF.

This clonotype was counted a few times. This chain connects TRBV7-9 to TRBJ2-2; a weak D match, TRBD1 (6 bases). The V and J ends lost 5 bases and 0 bases respectively, with 16 bases between them. Germline CDR1 is SEHNR and CDR2 is FQNEAQ (reference sequence). The CDR3 extends over 17 amino acids. The CDR3 is CASSAQRQVANTGELFF. The CDR3, as DNA: TGTGCCAGCAGCGCGCAGCGACAGGTTGCGAACACCGGGGAGCTGTTTTTT.

There are a few counts of this clonotype. The gene calls are TRBV7-2 and TRBJ2-3, with D hard to call. CDR3 length: 17 amino acids. Germline V gene lookup returns CDR1 SGHTA and CDR2 FQGNSA. V gave up 1 base and J gave up 4 bases, with 18 bases separating them. CDR3 in amino acids: CASSLDGLDLRADTQYF. In DNA form, the CDR3 reads TGTGCCAGCAGCTTAGACGGCCTCGACCTAAGAGCAGATACGCAGTATTTT.

The V and J genes are TRBV5-1 and TRBJ2-7; D not resolved. Germline CDR1 and CDR2: SGHRS and YFSETQ. The V and J ends lost 0 bases and 6 bases respectively, with 7 bases between them. CDR3 length equals 12 residues. In DNA form, the CDR3 reads TGCGCCAGCAGCTTGGGGTCTTTCGAGCAGTACTTC. It translates to CASSLGSFEQYF.

The CDR3 spells CASSLQPQHF. The CDR3 DNA is TGTGCCAGTAGTCTCCAGCCCCAGCATTTT. The chain has TRBV19 and TRBJ1-5, with D uncertain. The V gene's germline CDR1 is LNHDA and CDR2 SQIVND (reference sequence). The V and J ends lost 5 bases and 7 bases respectively, with 3 bases between them. The CDR3 runs 10 residues.

This clonotype was counted only a few times. This chain connects TRBV7-9 to TRBJ1-4; 8 nucleotides match TRBD1. V was pared by 5 bases and J by 6 bases, with 5 bases of the junction left unmatched. Germline V CDR1 and CDR2: SEHNR, FQNEAQ (reference sequence). This CDR3 spans 14 amino acids. The CDR3 region is CASSLGQGHEKLFF. The CDR3 region has the DNA TGTGCCAGCAGCCTAGGACAGGGCCATGAAAAACTGTTTTTT.

The chain is built from TRBV6-5 and TRBJ2-3; D possibly corresponds to TRBD2 (5 bases). CDR1 and CDR2 (germline): MNHEY, SVGAGI. The V end lost 1 base, the J end lost 5 bases, and 16 bases lay between the germline ends. There are 16 residues in the CDR3. CDR3: CASSYLGAGLKDTQYF. The CDR3 DNA is TGTGCCAGCAGTTACTTAGGTGCGGGTCTCAAAGATACGCAGTATTTT.

The CDR3 reads CAIGVPRGNTGELFF. As DNA, the CDR3 is TGTGCCATCGGCGTCCCGCGGGGGAACACCGGGGAGCTGTTTTTT. The V gene is TRBV2, the J gene TRBJ2-2; perhaps TRBD2 as D (6 bases). The CDR3 length is 15 residues. V was cut by 10 bases and J by 1 base, with 16 bases left in between. In germline, CDR1 is SNHLY, CDR2 FYNNEI.